Listed below are T cell receptor beta chains from one sample, sequenced in a study of monozygotic twins with inflammatory bowel disease. Each CDR3 protein gets one entry in TCRdb, which reprocessed the 5' RACE reads and gives no DNA. In total, the table holds about 300,000 distinct CDR3 sequences. The sample comprised blood. These receptors originate from a human donor with ulcerative colitis or Crohn's disease, or a healthy co-twin of an affected twin (not recorded which). Both conserved end residues are part of each CDR3.

V: TRBV15; J: TRBJ2-7; CDR3: CATSRDRDRSEQYF
V: TRBV12-3/TRBV12-4; J: TRBJ2-3; CDR3: CASSWSGTAGADTQYF
V: TRBV18; J: TRBJ1-3; CDR3: CASSLYRDGNTIYF
V: TRBV4-1; J: TRBJ2-2; CDR3: CASSQGGAAGGYNTGELFF
V: TRBV12-5; J: TRBJ1-1; CDR3: CASGPRAIVAFF
V: TRBV4-3; J: TRBJ2-7; CDR3: CASSQDKGRAEQYF
V: TRBV5-1; J: TRBJ2-1; CDR3: CASSLLAGGSYNEQFF
V: TRBV7-2; J: TRBJ2-1; CDR3: CASSLGLAEQFF
V: TRBV30; J: TRBJ2-7; CDR3: CAWSVLGTSITYEQYF
V: TRBV12-3/TRBV12-4; J: TRBJ2-7; CDR3: CASSFRGKGEQYF
V: TRBV19; J: TRBJ2-1; CDR3: CASSIALAGGPFWGEQFF
V: TRBV27; J: TRBJ2-2; CDR3: CASSSDRGGTGELFF
V: TRBV6-5; J: TRBJ1-5; CDR3: CASSYGVGNQPQHF
V: TRBV4-3; J: TRBJ2-6; CDR3: CASSQENTGANVLTF
V: TRBV19; J: TRBJ2-6; CDR3: CASTSPGRDSISGANVLTF
V: TRBV14; J: TRBJ1-6; CDR3: CASSQVATSNYLHF
V: TRBV12-3/TRBV12-4; J: TRBJ2-7; CDR3: CASSLRRGSYEQYF
V: TRBV11-3; J: TRBJ2-3; CDR3: CASSFTAGDTQYF
V: TRBV20-1; J: TRBJ1-2; CDR3: CSAIFTGVPYLANYGYTF
V: TRBV7-9; J: TRBJ2-5; CDR3: CASSLALADRWTQYF
V: TRBV27; J: TRBJ2-1; CDR3: CASSSGTGVVNEQFF
V: TRBV9; J: TRBJ2-6; CDR3: CASSAPLGGAKFSGANVLTF
V: TRBV14; J: TRBJ2-5; CDR3: CASSQWTETQYF
V: TRBV29-1; J: TRBJ2-5; CDR3: CSSQWGDLETQYF